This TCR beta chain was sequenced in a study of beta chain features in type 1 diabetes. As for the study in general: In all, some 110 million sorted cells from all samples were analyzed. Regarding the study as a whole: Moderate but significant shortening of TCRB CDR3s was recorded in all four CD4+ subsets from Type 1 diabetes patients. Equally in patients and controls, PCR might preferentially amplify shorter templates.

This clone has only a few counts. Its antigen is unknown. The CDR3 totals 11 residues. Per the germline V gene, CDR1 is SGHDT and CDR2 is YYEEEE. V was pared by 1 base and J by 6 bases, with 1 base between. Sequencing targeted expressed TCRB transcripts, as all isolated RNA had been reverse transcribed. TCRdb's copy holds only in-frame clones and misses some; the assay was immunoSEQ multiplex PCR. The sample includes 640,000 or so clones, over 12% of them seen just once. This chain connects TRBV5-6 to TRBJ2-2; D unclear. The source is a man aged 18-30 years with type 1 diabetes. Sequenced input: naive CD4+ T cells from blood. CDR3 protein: CASSLSGELFF. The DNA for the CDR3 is TGTGCCAGCAGCTTGTCCGGGGAGCTGTTTTTT.